Here is one TCR beta chain with its context. Its antigen is not identified. This CDR3 has 12 amino acids. Trimming removed 0 bases at V and 11 bases at J, with 11 bases between. Per the germline V gene, CDR1 is DFQATT and CDR2 is SNEGSKA (reference sequence). The sample belongs to a study of response to subunit inactivated influenza vaccine. Study-wide results and limits: Authors suggested seasonal influenza vaccinations each recruit few new T cells.

From the RT-PCR reads, TCRdb called clonotypes with MiXCR, one entry per CDR3 protein. The data hold more than 450,000 distinct CDR3 sequences, with around 11% observed a single time. J is TRBJ2-1 and V is TRBV20-1; TRBD1 is a possible D gene (6 bases). The receptor's source is a man aged 45 to 65 who received an inactivated influenza vaccine. Sequencing was performed on PBMCs from blood, taken on the day of vaccination. The CDR3 DNA follows: TGCAGTGCTAGAGATACAGGGACCAAGCAGTTCTTC. It is translated as CSARDTGTKQFF.